Following are 5 T cell receptor beta chains from one sample sequenced in a study of T cells in Graves' hyperthyroidism and ophthalmopathy. RNA transcripts gave rise to amplified TCR beta CDR3 regions. A first-round RT-PCR of the TCR CDR3 used the HTBI primer set. TCRdb re-analysed the multiplex PCR reads in MiXCR, keeping a single row per CDR3 protein. This table has hundreds of thousands of distinct CDR3 sequences, over 12% appearing once. The sample taken for sequencing was blood. The origin of the receptors is a young man with Graves' ophthalmopathy.

This chain links TRBV5-4 with TRBJ1-2; D gene unclear. Trimming removed 0 bases from V and 4 bases from J, with 10 bases in between. This CDR3 has 14 residues. Germline CDR1 is SGHNT and CDR2 is YYREEE (reference sequence). CDR3 DNA sequence: TGTGCCAGCAGCTTGGTAGACTCCATCTATGGCTACACCTTC. Residues: CASSLVDSIYGYTF.

This chain connects TRBV30 to TRBJ1-1, with a weak D call TRBD1 (5 bases). CDR1 GTSNPN and CDR2 SVGIG come from the germline V gene (reference sequence). This CDR3 comprises 12 residues. V was cut by 4 bases and J by 5 bases, with 11 bases left in between. The CDR3 DNA reads TGTGCCTGGACGAAGGGGAGTACTGAAGCTTTCTTT. Its protein is CAWTKGSTEAFF.

In this sample, this clonotype turned up many times. V usage is TRBV3-1 and J usage is TRBJ2-2, with 8 nucleotides matching TRBD1. The CDR3 covers 15 residues. V shed 0 bases, J shed 5 bases, and the junction held 2 bases outside the gene matches. Germline CDR1 is LGHDT and CDR2 is YNNKEL (reference sequence). The CDR3 loop is CASSQDGTGTGELFF. Here the CDR3 DNA reads TGTGCCAGCAGCCAAGACGGGACAGGAACCGGGGAGCTGTTTTTT.

This clonotype was detected a few times. This sequence joins TRBV7-8 and TRBJ1-4; maybe TRBD1 (5 bases). V was clipped by 2 bases and J by 2 bases, with 9 bases between them. The CDR3 has 15 residues. Germline V gene sequence: CDR1 SGHVS, CDR2 FQNEAQ. This CDR3 reads CASSLQGVTNEKLFF. In DNA, the CDR3 is TGTGCCAGCAGCTTACAGGGTGTCACTAATGAAAAACTGTTTTTT.

A few counts support this clonotype. The rearrangement links TRBV29-1 to TRBJ1-4, with 7 bases aligning to TRBD1. CDR1 SQVTM and CDR2 ANQGSEA come from the germline V gene. This CDR3 has 13 residues. V shed 8 bases, J shed 5 bases, and the junction held 8 bases outside the gene matches. The CDR3 sequence is CSFTGVGNEKLFF. In nucleotides, the CDR3 is TGCAGCTTTACAGGGGTCGGCAATGAAAAACTGTTTTTT.